Listed below are T cell receptor beta chains from one sample, sequenced in a study of T-cell reconstitution after alpha-beta-depleted transplantation in children. MiXCR, applied by TCRdb to the PCR reads, yields one record per CDR3 protein. This sample carries under 100,000 distinct CDR3 sequences, roughly a sixth of them seen once, and the ten largest clones take roughly a fifth. The sample in question was PBMCs, mostly from graft donor cells, obtained 180 days after TCRalphabeta/CD19-depleted stem cell transplant. The receptor source for this set is a male patient between 2 and 10 years old who had a stem cell transplant for acute lymphoblastic leukemia, so the T cells may come from the graft donor. The CDR3 runs from the conserved cysteine through the conserved F or W. Each record gives: J gene, clone size, V gene, D gene, CDR3 protein. A D gene is named only where the DNA matches it firmly. Rows may omit the clone size; those that give it use once, few, many or a size class.

>TRBJ1-1|many|TRBV7-6|TRBD1
CASSLGPGQGANTEAFF
>TRBJ2-2|many|TRBV5-1|TRBD2
CASSLRLAGGTGELFF
>TRBJ2-2|-|TRBV27|TRBD2
CASSLVGGANGELFF
>TRBJ2-1|-|TRBV20-1|TRBD2
CSARDLLAGGSLNEQFF
>TRBJ2-1|-|TRBV12-3/TRBV12-4|TRBD2
CASSPGLAGGPGEQFF
>TRBJ1-1|many|TRBV20-1|-
CSARSGGSYTEAFF
>TRBJ1-1|-|TRBV20-1|-
CSARPRRSMNTEAFF
>TRBJ2-1|few|TRBV7-9|TRBD1
CASSFSETGDEQFF
>TRBJ1-2|-|TRBV5-1|-
CASSLDTRNYGYTF
>TRBJ2-2|few|TRBV5-1|-
CASSIRQDGMGELFF
>TRBJ2-1|many|TRBV5-1|-
CASSPGHEQFF
>TRBJ2-7|-|TRBV27|-
CASSWKGGPHPSSYEQYF
>TRBJ2-3|-|TRBV5-1|-
CASSQTGGSDTQYF
>TRBJ2-4|many|TRBV7-2|-
CASSRALAAKNIQYF
>TRBJ1-1|few|TRBV20-1|-
CSARGTLNTEAFF
>TRBJ2-3|-|TRBV20-1|TRBD2
CSARVRIRGGSDTQYF
>TRBJ2-7|few|TRBV10-3|-
CAISETAGVYEQYF
>TRBJ2-3|-|TRBV7-9|-
CASSVIPRFTDTQYF
>TRBJ2-7|-|TRBV11-2|-
CASSPLSRPYEQYF
>TRBJ2-1|many|TRBV7-2|-
CASRRTGTSSYNEQFF
>TRBJ2-6|many|TRBV12-3/TRBV12-4|-
CASSMASGANVLTF
>TRBJ2-4|few|TRBV28|-
CASSLHAKNIQYF
>TRBJ1-5|-|TRBV12-3/TRBV12-4|-
CASSFPGHSQPQHF
>TRBJ2-7|few|TRBV11-2|-
CASSLDRTHFSYEQYF
>TRBJ2-1|-|TRBV7-2|-
CASSLAVGQRTFYNEQFF
>TRBJ2-3|many|TRBV20-1|-
CSARTPGSRTDTQYF
>TRBJ2-3|few|TRBV30|TRBD1
CAWSAAGTGLDTQYF
>TRBJ2-7|-|TRBV7-7|-
CASSAGHLGEQYF
>TRBJ1-2|-|TRBV7-8|TRBD1
CASSPGPDRGNNYGYTF
>TRBJ1-1|many|TRBV29-1|-
CSVDQHTNTEAFF